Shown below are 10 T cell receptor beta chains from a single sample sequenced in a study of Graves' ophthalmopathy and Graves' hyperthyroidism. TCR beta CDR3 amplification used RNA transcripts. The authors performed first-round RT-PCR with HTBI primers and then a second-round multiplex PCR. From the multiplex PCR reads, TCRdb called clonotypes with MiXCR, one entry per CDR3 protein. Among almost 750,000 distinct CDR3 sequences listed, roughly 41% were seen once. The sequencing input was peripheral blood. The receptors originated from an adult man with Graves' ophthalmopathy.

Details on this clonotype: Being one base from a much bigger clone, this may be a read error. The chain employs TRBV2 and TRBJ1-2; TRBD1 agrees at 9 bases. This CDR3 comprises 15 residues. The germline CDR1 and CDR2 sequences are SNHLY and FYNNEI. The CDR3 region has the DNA TGTGCCTGCAGGCCTCGGACAGGGGTAGAGTACGGCTACACCTTC. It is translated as CACRPRTGVEYGYTF.

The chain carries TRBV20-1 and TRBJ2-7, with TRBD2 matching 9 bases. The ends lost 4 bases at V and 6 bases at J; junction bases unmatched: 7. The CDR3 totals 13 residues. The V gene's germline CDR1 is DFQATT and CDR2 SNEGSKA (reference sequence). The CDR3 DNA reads TGCAGTGCTACTAGCGGGATATCGGGCGAGCAGTACTTC. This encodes CSATSGISGEQYF.

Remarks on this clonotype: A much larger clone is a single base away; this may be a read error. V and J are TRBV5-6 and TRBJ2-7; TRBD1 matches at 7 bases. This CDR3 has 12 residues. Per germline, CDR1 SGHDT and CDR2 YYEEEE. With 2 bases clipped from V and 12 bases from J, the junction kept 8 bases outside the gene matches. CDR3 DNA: TGTGCCAGCAGCTTAGACCGACAGGGTCGGTACTTC. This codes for CASSLDRQGRYF.

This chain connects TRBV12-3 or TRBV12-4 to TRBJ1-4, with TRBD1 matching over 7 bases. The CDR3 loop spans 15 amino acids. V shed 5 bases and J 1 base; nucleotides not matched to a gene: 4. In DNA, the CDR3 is TGTGCCAGCAGTCTCGACAGGGTAACTAATGAAAAACTGTTTTTT. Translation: CASSLDRVTNEKLFF.

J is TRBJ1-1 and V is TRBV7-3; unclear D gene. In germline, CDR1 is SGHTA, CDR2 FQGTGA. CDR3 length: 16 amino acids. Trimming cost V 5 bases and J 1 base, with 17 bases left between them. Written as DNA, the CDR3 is TGTGCCAGCAGCCAAGGTGCTCTGTCACGGAACACTGAAGCTTTCTTT. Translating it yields CASSQGALSRNTEAFF.

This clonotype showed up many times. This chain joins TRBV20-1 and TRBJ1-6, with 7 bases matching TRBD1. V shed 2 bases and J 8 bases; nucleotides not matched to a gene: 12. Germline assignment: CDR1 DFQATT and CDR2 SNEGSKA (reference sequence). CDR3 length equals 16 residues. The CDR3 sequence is CSARPTVGGQYSPLHF. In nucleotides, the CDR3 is TGCAGTGCTAGACCTACCGTAGGGGGACAGTATTCACCCCTCCACTTT.

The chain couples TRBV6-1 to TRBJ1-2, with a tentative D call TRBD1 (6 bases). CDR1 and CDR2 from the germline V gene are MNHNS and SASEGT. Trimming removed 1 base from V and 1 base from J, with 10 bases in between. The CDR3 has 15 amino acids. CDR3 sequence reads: CASSEVPGDNYGYTF. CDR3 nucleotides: TGTGCCAGCAGTGAAGTACCAGGGGATAACTATGGCTACACCTTC.

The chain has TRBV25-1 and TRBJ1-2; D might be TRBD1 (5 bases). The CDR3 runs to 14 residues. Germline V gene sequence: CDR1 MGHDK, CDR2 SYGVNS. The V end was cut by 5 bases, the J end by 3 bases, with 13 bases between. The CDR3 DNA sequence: TGTGCCAGCAGTTTCGGGGGGAACGACTATGGCTACACCTTC. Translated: CASSFGGNDYGYTF.

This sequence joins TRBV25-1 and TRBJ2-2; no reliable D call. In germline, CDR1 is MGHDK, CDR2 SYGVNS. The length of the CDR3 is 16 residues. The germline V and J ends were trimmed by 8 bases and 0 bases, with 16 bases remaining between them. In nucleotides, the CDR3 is TGTGCCAGCGTTGAACGGTTCGGCCCGAACACCGGGGAGCTGTTTTTT. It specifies CASVERFGPNTGELFF.

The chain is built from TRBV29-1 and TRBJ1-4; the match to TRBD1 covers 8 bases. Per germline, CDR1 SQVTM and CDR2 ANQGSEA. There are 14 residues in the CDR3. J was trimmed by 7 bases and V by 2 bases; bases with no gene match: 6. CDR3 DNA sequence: TGCAGCGTTGAACAGGGGGCGGAAACTGAAAAACTGTTTTTT. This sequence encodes CSVEQGAETEKLFF.